These T cell receptor beta chains were read from a single sample in a study of cytomegalovirus exposure and HLA in healthy donors. Here immunoSEQ multiplex PCR was the method, and the copy in TCRdb shows in-frame clones only, minus some. The data contain about 120,000 clones, about 76% of them singletons. Sequencing was performed on PBMCs. Source of these receptors: a middle-aged woman in good health and CMV-seropositive. Each CDR3 is given with its conserved first and last residue. The order of the fields is V gene, J gene, clone size, D gene, CDR3 protein, CDR3 DNA. A D gene is named only where the DNA matches it firmly. Clone size is given for some rows only: seen once, a few or many times, or a class if the clone is expanded.

v_call: TRBV5-1
j_call: TRBJ1-4
clone_size: -
d_call: -
cdr3_aa: CASSQQGPAANEKLFF
cdr3_nt: TGCGCCAGCAGCCAGCAGGGCCCGGCGGCTAATGAAAAACTGTTTTTT

v_call: TRBV25-1
j_call: TRBJ1-2
clone_size: -
d_call: -
cdr3_aa: CASSAVDRPGGGYTF
cdr3_nt: TGTGCCAGCAGTGCCGTTGACAGGCCCGGGGGGGGCTACACCTTC

v_call: TRBV6-4
j_call: TRBJ2-7
clone_size: -
d_call: -
cdr3_aa: CASSPPGQRTSYEQYF
cdr3_nt: TGTGCCAGCAGCCCCCCAGGACAGCGAACCTCCTACGAGCAGTACTTC

v_call: TRBV5-1
j_call: TRBJ2-2
clone_size: -
d_call: -
cdr3_aa: CASSLASRRMNTGELFF
cdr3_nt: TGCGCCAGCAGCTTGGCCTCTCGCAGGATGAACACCGGGGAGCTGTTTTTT

v_call: TRBV30
j_call: TRBJ2-7
clone_size: -
d_call: -
cdr3_aa: CAWSVSGSGEQYF
cdr3_nt: TGTGCCTGGAGTGTCTCTGGGAGTGGCGAGCAGTACTTC

v_call: TRBV5-1
j_call: TRBJ2-3
clone_size: few
d_call: -
cdr3_aa: CASSLPRGRHLTDTQYF
cdr3_nt: TGCGCCAGCAGCCTGCCGAGAGGAAGGCACCTCACAGATACGCAGTATTTT

v_call: TRBV19
j_call: TRBJ1-5
clone_size: -
d_call: -
cdr3_aa: CASSIAQNSNQPQHF
cdr3_nt: TGTGCCAGTAGTATAGCACAGAATAGCAATCAGCCCCAGCATTTT

v_call: TRBV5-1
j_call: TRBJ2-3
clone_size: -
d_call: TRBD2
cdr3_aa: CASRTGTSGTDTQYF
cdr3_nt: TGCGCCAGCAGAACCGGGACTAGCGGCACAGATACGCAGTATTTT

v_call: TRBV5-1
j_call: TRBJ2-3
clone_size: -
d_call: TRBD2
cdr3_aa: CASSPRLASFTDTQYF
cdr3_nt: TGCGCCAGCAGCCCCCGACTAGCGAGTTTCACAGATACGCAGTATTTT

v_call: TRBV30
j_call: TRBJ1-2
clone_size: -
d_call: TRBD1
cdr3_aa: CAWGVELSYWTGQHYGYTF
cdr3_nt: TGTGCCTGGGGTGTAGAGCTTTCCTACTGGACGGGACAGCACTATGGCTACACCTTC

v_call: TRBV5-4
j_call: TRBJ2-7
clone_size: few
d_call: TRBD2
cdr3_aa: CASSLELAGDEQYF
cdr3_nt: TGTGCCAGCAGCTTGGAACTAGCGGGGGACGAGCAGTACTTC

v_call: TRBV5-7
j_call: TRBJ1-5
clone_size: -
d_call: -
cdr3_aa: CASRKPQGQPQHF
cdr3_nt: TGTGCCAGCCGGAAGCCTCAGGGTCAGCCCCAGCATTTT

v_call: TRBV7-6
j_call: TRBJ2-5
clone_size: -
d_call: -
cdr3_aa: CASSLVGVGIETQYF
cdr3_nt: TGTGCCAGCAGCTTAGTAGGGGTGGGCATTGAGACCCAGTACTTC

v_call: TRBV7-9
j_call: TRBJ2-7
clone_size: few
d_call: -
cdr3_aa: CASTQERPPYEQYF
cdr3_nt: TGTGCCAGCACCCAGGAAAGGCCTCCCTACGAGCAGTACTTC

v_call: TRBV14
j_call: TRBJ2-1
clone_size: -
d_call: -
cdr3_aa: CASSQDLASNEQFF
cdr3_nt: TGTGCCAGCAGCCAAGATCTAGCGAGCAATGAGCAGTTCTTC

v_call: TRBV5-4
j_call: TRBJ2-5
clone_size: -
d_call: TRBD1
cdr3_aa: CASRGQAQETQYF
cdr3_nt: TGTGCCAGCAGGGGACAGGCCCAAGAGACCCAGTACTTC

v_call: TRBV6-1
j_call: TRBJ1-1
clone_size: once
d_call: -
cdr3_aa: CASSEGIPGAEAFF
cdr3_nt: TGTGCCAGCAGTGAGGGCATCCCCGGCGCTGAAGCTTTCTTT

v_call: TRBV10-3
j_call: TRBJ2-7
clone_size: -
d_call: -
cdr3_aa: CAISETRLGSYEQYF
cdr3_nt: TGTGCCATCAGTGAGACTAGGTTGGGGTCCTACGAGCAGTACTTC

v_call: TRBV5-1
j_call: TRBJ2-5
clone_size: once
d_call: TRBD2
cdr3_aa: CASSLDLAGVGETQYF
cdr3_nt: TGCGCCAGCAGCTTGGACCTAGCGGGGGTTGGGGAGACCCAGTACTTC

v_call: TRBV5-1
j_call: TRBJ2-5
clone_size: -
d_call: -
cdr3_aa: CASSLGQAQTQYF
cdr3_nt: TGCGCCAGCAGCTTGGGGCAGGCTCAGACCCAGTACTTC

v_call: TRBV5-1
j_call: TRBJ2-7
clone_size: -
d_call: TRBD2
cdr3_aa: CASSLTTSGGSYEQYF
cdr3_nt: TGCGCCAGCAGCTTGACCACTAGCGGGGGTTCCTACGAGCAGTACTTC

v_call: TRBV30
j_call: TRBJ1-1
clone_size: -
d_call: TRBD1
cdr3_aa: CAWVGTGGAFF
cdr3_nt: TGTGCCTGGGTGGGGACAGGGGGGGCTTTCTTT

v_call: TRBV2
j_call: TRBJ1-4
clone_size: -
d_call: -
cdr3_aa: CASSDGRNSGEKLFF
cdr3_nt: TGTGCCAGCAGTGATGGGAGAAATAGTGGCGAAAAACTGTTTTTT

v_call: TRBV6-1
j_call: TRBJ2-2
clone_size: -
d_call: TRBD1
cdr3_aa: CAGGLGQGNTGELFF
cdr3_nt: TGTGCCGGCGGACTGGGACAGGGGAACACCGGGGAGCTGTTTTTT

v_call: TRBV11-1
j_call: TRBJ1-2
clone_size: -
d_call: TRBD1
cdr3_aa: CASSSIVGQGSYGYTF
cdr3_nt: TGTGCCAGCAGCTCAATTGTCGGACAGGGGTCCTATGGCTACACCTTC

v_call: TRBV29-1
j_call: TRBJ2-3
clone_size: few
d_call: TRBD2
cdr3_aa: CSVGRTSGASTDTQYF
cdr3_nt: TGCAGCGTCGGGCGGACTAGCGGGGCTAGCACAGATACGCAGTATTTT

v_call: TRBV6-1
j_call: TRBJ1-5
clone_size: few
d_call: -
cdr3_aa: CASSEGSQGDQPQHF
cdr3_nt: TGTGCCAGCAGTGAAGGGAGTCAGGGTGATCAGCCCCAGCATTTT

v_call: TRBV5-6
j_call: TRBJ2-7
clone_size: -
d_call: TRBD1
cdr3_aa: CASSPLFFRDRGLGIQYF
cdr3_nt: TGTGCCAGCAGCCCATTATTCTTCCGGGACAGGGGTCTTGGAATCCAGTACTTC

v_call: TRBV7-9
j_call: TRBJ2-1
clone_size: -
d_call: TRBD1
cdr3_aa: CASSPRQGAEQFF
cdr3_nt: TGTGCCAGCAGCCCCAGACAGGGAGCAGAGCAGTTCTTC

v_call: TRBV5-4
j_call: TRBJ1-6
clone_size: -
d_call: TRBD1
cdr3_aa: CASSPTGGRNSPLHF
cdr3_nt: TGTGCCAGCAGCCCGACAGGGGGCAGGAATTCACCCCTCCACTTT

v_call: TRBV5-1
j_call: TRBJ1-4
clone_size: -
d_call: -
cdr3_aa: CASQQDGQTNEKLFF
cdr3_nt: TGCGCCAGCCAACAAGACGGACAGACTAATGAAAAACTGTTTTTT

v_call: TRBV28
j_call: TRBJ2-5
clone_size: few
d_call: -
cdr3_aa: CASSTGSGTQYF
cdr3_nt: TGTGCCAGCAGCACTGGTTCAGGGACCCAGTACTTC

v_call: TRBV29-1
j_call: TRBJ2-7
clone_size: -
d_call: TRBD1
cdr3_aa: CSVGTGGAYEQYF
cdr3_nt: TGCAGCGTCGGTACAGGGGGCGCCTACGAGCAGTACTTC

v_call: TRBV6-7
j_call: TRBJ1-1
clone_size: -
d_call: TRBD1
cdr3_aa: CASSRTGVSLMNTEAFF
cdr3_nt: TGTGCCAGCAGCAGGACAGGGGTTTCCCTAATGAACACTGAAGCTTTCTTT

v_call: TRBV2
j_call: TRBJ1-5
clone_size: -
d_call: -
cdr3_aa: CASTKDSPDQPQHF
cdr3_nt: TGTGCCAGCACCAAGGACAGTCCCGATCAGCCCCAGCATTTT

v_call: TRBV9
j_call: TRBJ1-4
clone_size: -
d_call: TRBD1
cdr3_aa: CASSVGVSGGSVEKLFF
cdr3_nt: TGTGCCAGCAGCGTAGGGGTGTCAGGGGGCTCTGTTGAAAAACTGTTTTTT

v_call: TRBV6-1
j_call: TRBJ1-3
clone_size: -
d_call: -
cdr3_aa: CASSEQKSGNTIYF
cdr3_nt: TGTGCCAGCAGTGAACAGAAATCTGGAAACACCATATATTTT

v_call: TRBV7-6
j_call: TRBJ1-2
clone_size: -
d_call: TRBD1
cdr3_aa: CASSPTGAYGYTF
cdr3_nt: TGTGCCAGCAGCCCGACAGGGGCCTATGGCTACACCTTC

v_call: TRBV5-4
j_call: TRBJ2-7
clone_size: few
d_call: TRBD2
cdr3_aa: CASRRELAGGLYEQYF
cdr3_nt: TGTGCCAGCAGACGGGAACTAGCGGGGGGCCTCTACGAGCAGTACTTC

v_call: TRBV5-1
j_call: TRBJ2-1
clone_size: -
d_call: TRBD2
cdr3_aa: CASSPLSGGASTHNEQFF
cdr3_nt: TGCGCCAGCAGCCCCCTCAGCGGGGGGGCCTCTACCCACAATGAGCAGTTCTTC

v_call: TRBV6-6
j_call: TRBJ1-4
clone_size: few
d_call: -
cdr3_aa: CASSYSGAKLFF
cdr3_nt: TGTGCCAGCAGTTACTCCGGTGCAAAACTGTTTTTT

v_call: TRBV6-5
j_call: TRBJ1-2
clone_size: -
d_call: -
cdr3_aa: CASSYGREHGYTF
cdr3_nt: TGTGCCAGCAGTTACGGCAGGGAACATGGCTACACCTTC

v_call: TRBV29-1
j_call: TRBJ2-5
clone_size: -
d_call: -
cdr3_aa: CSVEILSGTQYF
cdr3_nt: TGCAGCGTTGAGATACTTTCGGGGACCCAGTACTTC

v_call: TRBV6-5
j_call: TRBJ1-3
clone_size: few
d_call: TRBD1
cdr3_aa: CASSLTGIGSGNTIYF
cdr3_nt: TGTGCCAGCAGTTTGACAGGGATCGGGTCTGGAAACACCATATATTTT

v_call: TRBV30
j_call: TRBJ1-2
clone_size: -
d_call: -
cdr3_aa: CAWSSVRRGYTF
cdr3_nt: TGTGCCTGGAGCTCCGTTAGGAGGGGCTACACCTTC

v_call: TRBV2
j_call: TRBJ1-1
clone_size: once
d_call: -
cdr3_aa: CASKLREGKTEAFF
cdr3_nt: TGTGCCAGCAAACTAAGGGAGGGGAAGACTGAAGCTTTCTTT

v_call: TRBV5-1
j_call: TRBJ1-1
clone_size: few
d_call: -
cdr3_aa: CASSLDQGTEAFF
cdr3_nt: TGCGCCAGCAGCCTCGATCAGGGCACTGAAGCTTTCTTT

v_call: TRBV18
j_call: TRBJ2-1
clone_size: -
d_call: TRBD1
cdr3_aa: CASSPRTGGANEQFF
cdr3_nt: TGTGCCAGCTCACCACGGACAGGGGGAGCCAATGAGCAGTTCTTC

v_call: TRBV7-6
j_call: TRBJ2-1
clone_size: -
d_call: -
cdr3_aa: CASSSAYNEQFF
cdr3_nt: TGTGCCAGCAGCTCGGCCTACAATGAGCAGTTCTTC

v_call: TRBV6-1
j_call: TRBJ1-2
clone_size: once
d_call: -
cdr3_aa: CASDLGGTNYGYTF
cdr3_nt: TGTGCCAGTGACCTCGGGGGGACTAACTATGGCTACACCTTC

v_call: TRBV14
j_call: TRBJ1-5
clone_size: few
d_call: -
cdr3_aa: CASSQSGRNQPQHF
cdr3_nt: TGTGCCAGCAGCCAATCCGGGAGAAATCAGCCCCAGCATTTT

v_call: TRBV5-4
j_call: TRBJ1-1
clone_size: few
d_call: TRBD1
cdr3_aa: CASTPFGGTGGREAFF
cdr3_nt: TGTGCCAGCACCCCATTTGGCGGGACAGGGGGACGTGAAGCTTTCTTT

v_call: TRBV5-1
j_call: TRBJ2-5
clone_size: -
d_call: -
cdr3_aa: CASSLAQGVETQYF
cdr3_nt: TGCGCCAGCAGCTTGGCTCAAGGGGTAGAGACCCAGTACTTC

v_call: TRBV4-1
j_call: TRBJ1-2
clone_size: -
d_call: -
cdr3_aa: CASSHRGGGYTF
cdr3_nt: TGCGCCAGCAGCCATAGGGGGGGCGGCTACACCTTC